The rows below give T cell receptor beta chains drawn from one sample of a study of shared clonotypes between healthy human individuals. Using immunoSEQ multiplex PCR, the repertoire was profiled, and TCRdb retains in-frame clones only, with some absent. The table lists 2 million to 2.5 million clones, roughly 90% of them singletons. Material: naive CD4+ T cells from PBMCs. These receptors were obtained from a man aged 18 to 30 in good health. Some clones in this sample may be carry-over from other donors' samples. Both conserved end residues are part of each CDR3. D genes are given only for firm matches. Clone size, where shown, is once, few, many, or a class for clones that have expanded.

d_gene,abundance,v_gene,j_gene,CDR3nt,CDR3aa
.,.,TRBV2,TRBJ2-5,TGTGCCAGCAGGGAAAAGGGCAGGGAGCGGGAGACCCAGTACTTC,CASREKGRERETQYF
.,.,TRBV25-1,TRBJ1-4,TGTGCCAGCAGTGTTCTTGAAAAACTGTTTTTT,CASSVLEKLFF
.,.,TRBV7-3,TRBJ2-1,TGTGCCAGCAGCCCCTGGCAGGGGAACAATGAGCAGTTCTTC,CASSPWQGNNEQFF
TRBD1,.,TRBV6-6,TRBJ2-7,TGTGCCAGCAGTTACTCGAGGACAGGGGTCTACGAGCAGTACTTC,CASSYSRTGVYEQYF
TRBD2,.,TRBV9,TRBJ2-5,TGTGCCAGCAGCGTAGCTTCTAGCGGGAGGGCCCTGGAGACCCAGTACTTC,CASSVASSGRALETQYF
TRBD1,.,TRBV11-3,TRBJ2-1,TGTGCCAGCAGCTTAGGAACAGGGGTACGCGTAGAGCGCTACAATGAGCAGTTCTTC,CASSLGTGVRVERYNEQFF
.,.,TRBV6-1,TRBJ2-7,TGTGCCAGCAGTGGAATAGGGGGCGGGAGCCAACCCTACGAGCAGTACTTC,CASSGIGGGSQPYEQYF
TRBD2,.,TRBV7-9,TRBJ2-7,TGTGCCAGCAGCTTATCTGGGACTAGCGGCTACGAGCAGTACTTC,CASSLSGTSGYEQYF
.,once,TRBV18,TRBJ1-1,TGTGCCAGCTCACCACTCCCGTATGGAGACCGTTCAAGGAACACTGAAGCTTTCTTT,CASSPLPYGDRSRNTEAFF
.,.,TRBV7-2,TRBJ1-4,TGTGCCAGCAGCTTAGATGAAAAACTGTTTTTT,CASSLDEKLFF
.,.,TRBV28,TRBJ1-3,TGTGCCAGCAGTTTAAACGGGGGTCCGAGTGCTGGAAACACCATATATTTT,CASSLNGGPSAGNTIYF
.,once,TRBV5-1,TRBJ2-2,TGCGCCAGCAGCTTGGCGGGATTGAACACCGGGGAGCTGTTTTTT,CASSLAGLNTGELFF
TRBD1,.,TRBV19,TRBJ2-7,TGTGCCAGTAGTATCAGGACAGGGAGTTACGAGCAGTACTTC,CASSIRTGSYEQYF
.,.,TRBV2,TRBJ1-6,TGTGCCAGCGTTCAGAGCTCCTATAATTCACCCCTCCACTTT,CASVQSSYNSPLHF
TRBD1,.,TRBV28,TRBJ1-4,TGTGCCAGCAGAACAGGGGGCGTGGAAAAACTGTTTTTT,CASRTGGVEKLFF
.,.,TRBV9,TRBJ1-3,TGTGCCAGCAGCGTTTCGCTAACCTCTGGAAACACCATATATTTT,CASSVSLTSGNTIYF
.,.,TRBV21-1,TRBJ2-5,TGTGCCAGCAGCAAGAGGAGGCCCCAAGAGACCCAGTACTTC,CASSKRRPQETQYF
.,.,TRBV5-6,TRBJ1-4,TGTGCCAGCAGCTATAAACCGGGGGGAAAACTGTTTTTT,CASSYKPGGKLFF
TRBD1,.,TRBV29-1,TRBJ1-2,TGCAGCGTTGTAACAGGGGACTATGGCTACACCTTC,CSVVTGDYGYTF
.,once,TRBV6-1,TRBJ2-1,TGTGCCAGCACGCTAGACGGGTACAATGAGCAGTTCTTC,CASTLDGYNEQFF
.,.,TRBV5-4,TRBJ2-5,TGTGCCAGCAGCTTGGCAACGGGACAACAAGAGACCCAGTACTTC,CASSLATGQQETQYF
.,.,TRBV30,TRBJ2-1,TGTGCCTGGAGTGTAAGCCGCAATGAGCAGTTCTTC,CAWSVSRNEQFF
.,.,TRBV29-1,TRBJ2-5,TGCAGCTCCCAAAGGGGCGAGACCCAGTACTTC,CSSQRGETQYF
.,.,TRBV18,TRBJ1-4,TGTGCCAGCACCCCCGGGCGGGGGGGCGATGAAAAACTGTTTTTT,CASTPGRGGDEKLFF
.,.,TRBV29-1,TRBJ2-3,TGCAGCGTTGAGGACAGAGGGTATTTT,CSVEDRGYF
.,.,TRBV7-8,TRBJ2-1,TGTGCCAGCAGCGTAGCCAGGGGTTTCTACAATGAGCAGTTCTTC,CASSVARGFYNEQFF
TRBD1,.,TRBV28,TRBJ1-1,TGTGCCAGTCGAAGGGACAGGGGGCGCGAGTACACTGAAGCTTTCTTT,CASRRDRGREYTEAFF
.,.,TRBV13,TRBJ2-7,TGTGCCAGCAGCGGGACGAGGGAGCAGTACTTC,CASSGTREQYF
.,once,TRBV18,TRBJ1-1,TGTGCCAGCTCACCATCTACAGGGAGTCCCACTGAAGCTTTCTTT,CASSPSTGSPTEAFF
.,.,TRBV28,TRBJ1-1,TGTGCCAGCAGGAAGGACAAGGGGAACATGAACACTGAAGCTTTCTTT,CASRKDKGNMNTEAFF
TRBD1,.,TRBV27,TRBJ1-5,TGTGCCAGCAGTTTAAGGGGACAGTCCTTTTTTCTGCCCCAGCATTTT,CASSLRGQSFFLPQHF
.,.,TRBV28,TRBJ2-7,TGTGCCAGCAGCTTAGGCCGGGGTATCCGGCACGAGCAGTACTTC,CASSLGRGIRHEQYF
.,.,TRBV6-6,TRBJ1-5,TGTGCCAGCAGTTACGCGTGGGGAGGAAGCAATCAGCCCCAGCATTTT,CASSYAWGGSNQPQHF
.,.,TRBV2,TRBJ2-2,TGTGCCAGCAGTGGGGGGGAGCACAGGGAGCTGTTTTTT,CASSGGEHRELFF
.,.,TRBV28,TRBJ2-1,TGTGCCAGCAGTGCCAATGAGCAGTTCTTC,CASSANEQFF